This entry lists 11 T cell receptor beta chains sequenced from one sample in a study of CD8 T cells in ankylosing spondylitis. MiXCR, applied by TCRdb to the 5' RACE reads, yields one record per CDR3 protein. Found here are approximately 350,000 distinct CDR3 sequences, about 15% of them singletons; the top ten hold about 1.1%. Sequenced sample: blood, either unsorted or a sorted T cell fraction (not recorded which). These receptors were obtained from a male donor with ankylosing spondylitis or in good health (not recorded which).

V and J are TRBV5-1 and TRBJ1-6; tentatively, D is TRBD1 (5 bases). The length of the CDR3 is 14 residues. The germline CDR1 and CDR2 sequences are SGHRS and YFSETQ. The ends were cut back, 1 base at V and 10 bases at J, with 12 bases in the middle. As DNA, the CDR3 is TGCGCCAGCAGCTTGTCCGGGGCAGCGTCACCCCTCCACTTT. Its protein product is CASSLSGAASPLHF.

The genes are TRBV12-3 or TRBV12-4 and TRBJ2-1, with D possibly TRBD2 on 7 matching bases. The CDR3 length is 17 residues. Trimming left V 1 base short and J 5 bases short, with 18 bases between. The CDR3 protein is CASSLGWGGGLDNEQFF. The CDR3 region has the DNA TGTGCCAGCAGTTTAGGTTGGGGGGGGGGGCTGGACAATGAGCAGTTCTTC.

This clonotype was seen only a few times. The rearrangement links TRBV11-2 to TRBJ2-7; 7 bases are a match to TRBD1. Germline CDR1 is SGHAT and CDR2 is FQNNGV. The CDR3 is 15 residues long. The V segment lost 0 bases and the J segment 5 bases; nucleotides outside the gene matches: 7. Written as DNA, the CDR3 is TGTGCCAGCAGCTTAGAAAGACAGGGAATCCACGAGCAGTACTTC. Translated, it gives CASSLERQGIHEQYF. The full variable domain, rest sourced from reference TRBV11-2 and TRBJ2-7, is EAGVAQSPRYKIIEKRQSVAFWCNPISGHATLYWYQQILGQGPKLLIQFQNNGVVDDSQLPKDRFSAERLKGVDSTLKIQPAKLEDSAVYLCASSLERQGIHEQYFGPGTRLTVT.

The chain recombines TRBV7-2 with TRBJ2-2; D is uncertain. There are 14 residues in the CDR3. V was clipped by 4 bases and J by 4 bases, with 10 bases between them. Per the germline V gene, CDR1 is SGHTA and CDR2 is FQGNSA. Here the CDR3 DNA reads TGTGCCAGCAGCTCCCGACATAGCACCGGGGAGCTGTTTTTT. It yields the protein CASSSRHSTGELFF.

The V call is TRBV28, the J call TRBJ1-4, with a weak D call TRBD1 (5 bases). There are 15 residues in the CDR3. Germline lookup yields CDR1 MDHEN and CDR2 SYDVKM. Trimming shortened V by 6 bases and J by 0 bases, and 11 bases separated the two germline ends. DNA for the CDR3: TGTGCCAGCAGACAACGACAGCCAACTAATGAAAAACTGTTTTTT. Its translation: CASRQRQPTNEKLFF.

V and J are TRBV10-3 and TRBJ1-1; 7 bases line up with TRBD1. The length of the CDR3 is 14 residues. After removal of 7 bases from V and 1 base from J, the junction contained 6 bases not matched to a gene. CDR1 and CDR2 from the germline V gene are ENHRY and SYGVKD. The CDR3 sequence: CAITTGESNTEAFF. The CDR3 coding sequence is TGTGCCATCACCACAGGGGAATCGAACACTGAAGCTTTCTTT.

The chain carries TRBV4-1 and TRBJ2-3; TRBD2 might be the D (6 bases). This CDR3 contains 19 residues. Trimming took 4 bases from V and 0 from J, leaving 23 bases between them. Germline CDR1 reads MGHRA; CDR2 reads YSYEKL. This CDR3 reads CASSREGVAATLSTDTQYF. CDR3 nucleotide sequence: TGCGCCAGCAGCCGAGAAGGGGTAGCGGCTACTCTAAGCACAGATACGCAGTATTTT.

This clonotype was observed a few times. The DNA of the CDR3 is TGTGCCAGCAGTCGTTACAGGGGAACTGAAGCTTTCTTT. This sequence encodes CASSRYRGTEAFF. The chain recombines TRBV7-2 with TRBJ1-1; 7 nucleotides match TRBD1. V lost 6 bases, J lost 5 bases, and 6 bases stayed unmatched. The germline CDR1 and CDR2 sequences are SGHTA and FQGNSA. This CDR3 is 13 amino acids long.

Ten or more counts support this clonotype. J is TRBJ2-3 and V is TRBV20-1; 12 positions agree with TRBD2. In germline, CDR1 is DFQATT, CDR2 SNEGSKA (reference sequence). The CDR3 has 15 amino acids. V lost 2 bases, J lost 5 bases, and 5 bases stayed unmatched. The CDR3: CSARRLAGEGDTQYF. CDR3 nucleotide sequence: TGCAGTGCTAGAAGACTAGCGGGGGAGGGAGATACGCAGTATTTT.

In its sample, this clonotype was seen a few times. This chain connects TRBV18 to TRBJ2-5, with D unclear. This CDR3 is 14 amino acids long. Trimming stripped 0 bases from V and 2 bases from J, with 7 bases between. Germline CDR1 and CDR2: KGHSH and LQKENI. The CDR3 reads CASSPPNGQETQYF. In DNA, the CDR3 is TGTGCCAGCTCACCACCCAATGGGCAAGAGACCCAGTACTTC.

Regarding this clonotype: Relative to the germline gene, one junction end is altered; a read error may explain this. CDR3 DNA: TGTTCCAGCACCCCCGAGGGGGGCCTCAAAAACATTCAGTACTTC. Translating it yields CSSTPEGGLKNIQYF. The V and J genes are TRBV7-2 and TRBJ2-4; either TRBD1 or TRBD2 may supply D (6 bases each). From germline, CDR1 is SGHTA and CDR2 FQGNSA. This CDR3 is built from 15 residues.